The next 32 T cell receptor beta chains were all read from a single sample in a study of PD-1 blockade in classical Hodgkin lymphoma. Indicated time point: newly diagnosed, previously untreated cHL patient sample. By magnetic negative selection, CD4+ T cells were purified from thawed PBMCs. Produced via immunoSEQ multiplex PCR; TCRdb's table is partial and in-frame only. The profile covers roughly 23,000 clones, with approximately 91% appearing a single time and around 0.4% taken by the ten largest. Sequencing used CD4+ T cells from blood. The receptors originated from a human donor with classical Hodgkin lymphoma.

V gene TRBV28 combines with J gene TRBJ2-7; 8 bases align to TRBD1. Germline CDR1 is MDHEN and CDR2 is SYDVKM. The ends lost 7 bases at V and 1 base at J; junction bases unmatched: 9. The CDR3 covers 15 residues. CDR3 amino acids: CASNPRTGFSYEQYF. In DNA form, the CDR3 reads TGTGCCAGCAACCCCCGGACAGGGTTTTCCTACGAGCAGTACTTC. Complete variable domain (other parts from reference TRBV28 and TRBJ2-7): DVKVTQSSRYLVKRTGEKVFLECVQDMDHENMFWYRQDPGLGLRLIYFSYDVKMKEKGDIPEGYSVSREKKERFSLILESASTNQTSMYLCASNPRTGFSYEQYFGPGTRLTVT.

The chain recombines TRBV6-5 with TRBJ2-4; perhaps TRBD2 as D (6 bases). This CDR3 comprises 15 residues. The V gene's germline CDR1 is MNHEY and CDR2 SVGAGI. Trimming stripped 6 bases from V and 5 bases from J, with 17 bases between. The CDR3 spells CASRPLGGSQNIQYF. The CDR3 DNA sequence: TGTGCCAGCAGGCCCTTGGGGGGTTCCCAAAACATTCAGTACTTC.

The chain couples TRBV7-2 to TRBJ2-1; the D gene is possibly TRBD2 (5 bases). V lost 5 bases and J 1 base, leaving 15 bases between the germline ends. Germline V gives CDR1 SGHTA, CDR2 FQGNSA. CDR3 size: 16 residues. CDR3 sequence: CASSPSGSLSYNEQFF. The CDR3 bases are TGTGCCAGCAGCCCTTCGGGAAGCCTGTCCTACAATGAGCAGTTCTTC.

The rearrangement joins TRBV29-1 to TRBJ2-1; 8 nucleotides match TRBD2. The CDR3 loop spans 15 amino acids. Germline CDR1 reads SQVTM; CDR2 reads ANQGSEA. The trim removed 5 bases at V and 8 bases at J, leaving 14 bases unmatched. The CDR3 coding sequence is TGCAGCGTTCCTCGGACTAGCCGGACCGGGGATGAGCAGTTCTTC. It is translated as CSVPRTSRTGDEQFF.

This chain connects TRBV6-5 to TRBJ1-1; D ambiguous. The V end was cut by 3 bases, the J end by 4 bases, with 12 bases between. Per the germline V gene, CDR1 is MNHEY and CDR2 is SVGAGI. The CDR3 spans 14 residues. The CDR3 spells CASSYTIRGTEAFF. CDR3 bases: TGTGCCAGCAGTTATACGATCCGGGGCACTGAAGCTTTCTTT.

There are a few counts of this clone. The chain joins TRBV5-1 to TRBJ1-6; TRBD1 matches 9 bases. This CDR3 has 15 residues. With 0 bases clipped from V and 9 bases from J, the junction kept 4 bases outside the gene matches. CDR1 SGHRS and CDR2 YFSETQ come from the germline V gene. The CDR3 is CASSLGGQGASPLHF. For the CDR3, the DNA is TGCGCCAGCAGCTTGGGGGGACAGGGAGCTTCACCCCTCCACTTT.

The chain combines TRBV7-9 with TRBJ1-5, with D hard to call. Trimming removed 0 bases at V and 2 bases at J, with 14 bases between. The CDR3 loop spans 17 amino acids. Per germline, CDR1 SEHNR and CDR2 FQNEAQ (reference sequence). The CDR3 DNA reads as TGTGCCAGCAGCTTAGCCCGGGGTCTCTCCCGCAATCAGCCCCAGCATTTT. This sequence encodes CASSLARGLSRNQPQHF. Variable domain in full (rest from reference TRBV7-9 and TRBJ1-5): DTGVSQNPRHKITKRGQNVTFRCDPISEHNRLYWYRQTLGQGPEFLTYFQNEAQLEKSRLLSDRFSAERPKGSFSTLEIQRTEQGDSAMYLCASSLARGLSRNQPQHFGDGTRLSIL.

The V gene is TRBV28, the J gene TRBJ1-4; D unresolved. Trimming took off 3 bases at V and 5 bases at J, with 4 bases between the two ends. Looked up from germline, CDR1 is MDHEN and CDR2 is SYDVKM. The CDR3 consists of 12 residues. The CDR3 DNA follows: TGTGCCAGCAGTTTCCGAAATGAAAAACTGTTTTTT. Protein product: CASSFRNEKLFF.

This CDR3 is CAWRGLAEYNEQFF. The CDR3 bases are TGTGCCTGGAGAGGACTAGCAGAATACAATGAGCAGTTCTTC. This chain joins TRBV30 and TRBJ2-1, with TRBD2 matching 8 bases. The CDR3 runs 14 residues. Germline CDR1 GTSNPN, CDR2 SVGIG (reference sequence). V lost 3 bases to trimming and J lost 4 bases; unmatched junction nucleotides: 5. Full variable domain (outside the CDR3, taken from reference TRBV30 and TRBJ2-1): SQTIHQWPATLVQPVGSPLSLECTVEGTSNPNLYWYRQAAGRGLQLLFYSVGIGQISSEVPQNLSASRPQDRQFILSSKKLLLSDSGFYLCAWRGLAEYNEQFFGPGTRLTVL.

The rearrangement links TRBV11-2 to TRBJ2-7; no clear D. Germline values: CDR1 SGHAT, CDR2 FQNNGV. V lost 1 base to trimming and J lost 7 bases, with 17 bases between them. The CDR3 covers 15 residues. The CDR3 DNA follows: TGTGCCAGCAGCTTAGTCCCCGGCCCGAGGTTAGAGCAGTACTTC. Protein sequence: CASSLVPGPRLEQYF.

The J gene is TRBJ2-7, the V gene TRBV29-1; D remains ambiguous. Germline assignment: CDR1 SQVTM and CDR2 ANQGSEA. The CDR3 consists of 13 residues. V gave up 6 bases and J gave up 6 bases, with 18 bases separating them. The CDR3 DNA reads as TGCAGCGTGGCAGGCGTTTTGGTCTCCGAGCAGTACTTC. Translated: CSVAGVLVSEQYF.

The chain is built from TRBV6-6 and TRBJ2-5; no clear D gene. Trimming left V 5 bases short and J 2 bases short, with 6 bases between. Looked up from germline, CDR1 is MNHNY and CDR2 is SVGAGI (reference sequence). The CDR3 has 12 residues. Written as DNA, the CDR3 is TGTGCCAGCAGTACATATCAAGAGACCCAGTACTTC. Translation: CASSTYQETQYF.

V gene TRBV5-1 combines with J gene TRBJ2-5; tentatively, D is TRBD1 or TRBD2 (6 bases each). This CDR3 region has 15 residues. Germline V lookup: CDR1 SGHRS, CDR2 YFSETQ. Trimming took 4 bases from V and 4 from J, leaving 17 bases between them. CDR3 loop: CASSLAGGWGETQYF. In nucleotides, the CDR3 is TGCGCCAGCAGCCTGGCCGGGGGCTGGGGAGAGACCCAGTACTTC.

The J gene is TRBJ1-2, the V gene TRBV28; no clear D gene. Per germline, CDR1 MDHEN and CDR2 SYDVKM. Trimming removed 6 bases from V and 5 bases from J, with 25 bases in between. The CDR3 covers 17 residues. This CDR3 is CASSPIYLRQARYGYTF. CDR3 in DNA: TGTGCCAGCAGCCCCATATACCTTCGACAAGCCCGGTATGGCTACACCTTC.

This chain uses TRBV19 with TRBJ2-2; perhaps TRBD1 as D (5 bases). CDR3 length: 15 amino acids. V was shortened by 6 bases and J by 1 base, with 12 bases between the two germline ends. Germline V gene sequence: CDR1 LNHDA, CDR2 SQIVND (reference sequence). CDR3 DNA sequence: TGTGCCAGTAGCCGGACATTGCTGAACACCGGGGAGCTGTTTTTT. Its translation is CASSRTLLNTGELFF.

The chain employs TRBV7-8 and TRBJ2-7; D uncertain. This CDR3 has 13 amino acids. Per germline, CDR1 SGHVS and CDR2 FQNEAQ. V was trimmed by 4 bases and J by 1 base, leaving 8 bases between them. In nucleotides, the CDR3 is TGTGCCAGCAGCTACGACTTTTCCTACGAGCAGTACTTC. Its translation is CASSYDFSYEQYF.

This chain connects TRBV7-9 to TRBJ1-6; maybe TRBD1 (5 bases). The V end lost 3 bases, the J end lost 7 bases, and 10 bases lay between the germline ends. The CDR3 loop spans 14 amino acids. Germline assignment: CDR1 SEHNR and CDR2 FQNEAQ (reference sequence). CDR3 protein: CASSFVGTNSPLHF. CDR3 coding DNA: TGTGCCAGCAGCTTCGTAGGGACGAATTCACCCCTCCACTTT.

The J gene is TRBJ2-7, the V gene TRBV7-2; 12 positions match TRBD1. The V gene's germline CDR1 is SGHTA and CDR2 FQGNSA. The CDR3 is 16 amino acids. After removal of 4 bases from V and 7 bases from J, the junction contained 11 bases not matched to a gene. For the CDR3, the DNA is TGTGCCAGCAGCTCGCCCGGGACAGGGGGCCTTCGGGAGCAGTACTTC. It is translated as CASSSPGTGGLREQYF. The full variable domain, rest sourced from reference TRBV7-2 and TRBJ2-7, is GAGVSQSPSNKVTEKGKDVELRCDPISGHTALYWYRQSLGQGLEFLIYFQGNSAPDKSGLPSDRFSAERTGGSVSTLTIQRTQQEDSAVYLCASSSPGTGGLREQYFGPGTRLTVT.

The rearrangement links TRBV7-6 to TRBJ1-1, with D hard to call. This CDR3 comprises 14 residues. V shed 5 bases and J shed 3 bases, with 13 bases lying between them. Germline-derived CDR1 and CDR2 are SGHVS and FNYEAQ. CDR3 nucleotide sequence: TGTGCCAGCAGCGTTGGGTTCAAGTACACTGAAGCTTTCTTT. Translated, it gives CASSVGFKYTEAFF.

V and J are TRBV7-3 and TRBJ1-4; TRBD1 might be the D (5 bases). The V end was cut by 5 bases, the J end by 3 bases, with 13 bases between. Germline CDR1 is SGHTA and CDR2 is FQGTGA. The CDR3 has 15 residues. CDR3 region: CASSVTGGANEKLFF. DNA of the CDR3: TGTGCCAGCAGCGTGACGGGGGGAGCTAATGAAAAACTGTTTTTT.

This sequence joins TRBV5-4 and TRBJ1-1; TRBD1 agrees at 8 bases. Trimming took 4 bases from V and 3 from J; bases not matched to a gene: 5. The CDR3 length is 14 residues. Germline CDR1 SGHNT, CDR2 YYREEE (reference sequence). The DNA of the CDR3 is TGTGCCAGCAGCCAAGACAGGGGACACACTGAAGCTTTCTTT. It codes for CASSQDRGHTEAFF.

This clone occurred once. CDR3 region: CASSQTGGGSYNSPLHF. CDR3 nucleotide sequence: TGTGCCAGCTCACAGACAGGGGGCGGCTCCTATAATTCACCCCTCCACTTT. The rearrangement links TRBV18 to TRBJ1-6, with 10 bases aligning to TRBD1. The CDR3 length is 17 residues. Per the germline V gene, CDR1 is KGHSH and CDR2 is LQKENI. After removal of 4 bases from V and 0 bases from J, the junction contained 3 bases not matched to a gene.

The chain employs TRBV9 and TRBJ1-6; TRBD1 matches 7 bases. The length of the CDR3 is 15 residues. Germline V CDR1 and CDR2: SGDLS, YYNGEE. The junction had 7 bases not matched to a gene; V was cut back by 3 bases and J by 7 bases. CDR3 bases: TGTGCCAGCAGCGGAGACCCACAGGGGAATTCACCCCTCCACTTT. The encoded protein is CASSGDPQGNSPLHF.

Note on this clone: The germline gene is not matched at one end of the junction; a read error may be the cause. The J gene is TRBJ2-7, the V gene TRBV6-1; D perhaps matches TRBD1 (6 bases). CDR3 length equals 15 residues. From germline, CDR1 is MNHNS and CDR2 SASEGT. The CDR3 DNA reads TGTGCCAGCAATGAAGCCACGGGACACATATACGAGCAGTACTTC. The encoded protein is CASNEATGHIYEQYF.

This clone was seen only once. The chain recombines TRBV6-1 with TRBJ1-5; 7 bases map to TRBD1. CDR1 is MNHNS, CDR2 SASEGT, per germline. CDR3 length: 14 residues. The trim removed 9 bases at V and 5 bases at J, leaving 10 bases unmatched. The CDR3 protein is CASKRQGLDQPQHF. CDR3 DNA: TGTGCCAGTAAACGACAGGGTCTCGATCAGCCCCAGCATTTT.

The chain joins TRBV5-1 to TRBJ2-1; TRBD1 matches 12 bases. V lost 4 bases, J lost 7 bases, and 6 bases stayed unmatched. The germline V gene encodes CDR1 SGHRS and CDR2 YFSETQ. The CDR3 is 15 amino acids. CDR3 in DNA: TGCGCCAGCAGCGTGGGACAGGGGGCGCGAAATGAGCAGTTCTTC. Protein sequence: CASSVGQGARNEQFF.

J is TRBJ1-4 and V is TRBV18; D is ambiguous. The germline V gene encodes CDR1 KGHSH and CDR2 LQKENI. The CDR3 runs 14 residues. V lost 2 bases to trimming and J lost 7 bases, with 11 bases between them. In nucleotides, the CDR3 is TGTGCCAGCTCACCAGCATTACGGGGTGAAAAACTGTTTTTT. Translating gives CASSPALRGEKLFF.

The chain carries TRBV7-9 and TRBJ1-1; maybe TRBD1 (5 bases). The germline V and J ends were trimmed by 7 bases and 1 base, with 16 bases remaining between them. From germline, CDR1 is SEHNR and CDR2 FQNEAQ (reference sequence). The length of the CDR3 is 15 residues. The CDR3 coding sequence is TGTGCCAGCATCGAATCCAGGGCGAGGAACACTGAAGCTTTCTTT. Amino acids: CASIESRARNTEAFF.

The V gene is TRBV29-1, the J gene TRBJ2-1; 8 positions match TRBD2. After removal of 6 bases from V and 8 bases from J, the junction contained 9 bases not matched to a gene. The CDR3 length is 13 residues. CDR1 is SQVTM and CDR2 is ANQGSEA in the germline V gene. CDR3 sequence (DNA): TGCAGCGTGGCAGGACTAGCTAACGATGAGCAGTTCTTC. The encoded protein is CSVAGLANDEQFF.

The rearrangement joins TRBV19 to TRBJ1-2, with a tentative D call TRBD1 (5 bases). V lost 7 bases, J lost 4 bases, and 13 bases lay in between. This CDR3 has 13 residues. CDR1 LNHDA and CDR2 SQIVND come from the germline V gene (reference sequence). CDR3 bases: TGTGCCAGTAATGACAGCCCTTTCTATGGCTACACCTTC. Its translation is CASNDSPFYGYTF.

The CDR3 here is CASSVEPGSNTEAFF. For the CDR3, the DNA is TGTGCCAGCAGCGTAGAGCCAGGATCGAACACTGAAGCTTTCTTT. This chain joins TRBV9 and TRBJ1-1; D is undetermined. V gave up 0 bases and J gave up 1 base, with 10 bases separating them. The CDR3 runs 15 residues. Germline CDR1 and CDR2: SGDLS and YYNGEE.

The gene calls are TRBV29-1 and TRBJ2-1, with TRBD2 matching 8 bases. Germline V CDR1 and CDR2: SQVTM, ANQGSEA. The CDR3 length is 16 residues. V gave up 0 bases and J gave up 4 bases; unmatched junction bases: 8. The CDR3 coding sequence is TGCAGCGTTGAAGAGTTAGCGGGGTCCCCTTACAATGAGCAGTTCTTC. Translation: CSVEELAGSPYNEQFF.